This T cell receptor (beta chain) was documented in a study of blood T cell repertoires in COVID-19 (TCRdb year 2020). With regard to the full study: The collaborator samples originated in the United States, Italy and Spain and spanned the acute and convalescent phases of COVID-19. The prospective study material was composed of cDNA or gDNA derived from T cells, B-cell-depleted T cells, or PBMCs. Deeply sampled blood TCRbeta repertoires from subjects exposed to, actively infected with, or recovered from COVID-19 were included in the dataset. A freely available public database, intended as a resource for researchers studying the immune response to SARS-CoV-2, is where the repertoires were released. The samples were drawn from two sources: the first 160 participants of the ongoing ImmuneRACE study, and 1,200 or so subjects contributed by 6 global collaborators. Nearly every sample came with metadata listing a de-identified subject ID, COVID-19 status, age in years and sex. Where available, HLA class I and class II types were obtained from metadata supplied by the sample provider rather than from assay-based typing. Study-wide findings and limitations: Clinical and demographic metadata were provided uncurated, with the amount varying by source and participant.

Each collaborating institution followed its own protocols to collect whole blood in K2EDTA tubes. For TCRbeta analysis, collaborators shipped samples in one of three forms: frozen whole blood, isolated PBMCs, or DNA extracted from either of those sample types. The immunoSEQ Assay, a bias-controlled multiplex PCR, was used to amplify TCRbeta CDR3 regions from genomic DNA. Under the source paper's analysis protocol: Within the assay, amplification of reference gene primers was used to estimate how many nucleated cells each sample contained. To quantify the absolute abundance of each unique TCRbeta CDR3 rearrangement, sequence reads were collapsed and filtered. For each sample, productive Simpson clonality was calculated as the square root of Simpson's diversity index over productive rearrangements. As stored in TCRdb, this immuneACCESS dataset retains in-frame rearrangements with V and J assigned. A fraction of the clones does not appear; measured against another copy, unresolved V genes explain less than half of the discrepancy, and the remainder lacks a known reason. V and J calls and clone size are those listed in that table; D and trimming were worked out from the DNA. Here the sample has about 130,000 clones; about 70% occur a single time. The biggest ten clones account for around 5.2% of the sample.

The V end gives up 1 base and the J end 2 bases, leaving 7 bases in the junction not matched to a gene. The CDR3 starts with the cysteine, ends with the phenylalanine, and has 16 residues. Of the read, only the CDR3 DNA is kept; its 48 bases are in frame from base 1. For CDR1 and CDR2, the germline V gene lists MDHEN and SYDVKM. Turning to this clone: Its antigen remains unidentified. Per-base qualities were not stored, and no clone one base away is much larger.

The chain is made from TRBV28 and TRBJ2-7; 8 of the junction bases match TRBD1. This TCR was recovered from a man in his sixties with acute or convalescent COVID-19. Sequencing used peripheral blood. The CDR3 region reads CASSLSAPGQAYEQYF. At the DNA level, the sequence is TGTGCCAGCAGTTTATCGGCACCGGGACAGGCCTACGAGCAGTACTTC. The reference TRBV28 and TRBJ2-7 proteins fill in what lies around the CDR3, so the full variable domain reads DVKVTQSSRYLVKRTGEKVFLECVQDMDHENMFWYRQDPGLGLRLIYFSYDVKMKEKGDIPEGYSVSREKKERFSLILESASTNQTSMYLCASSLSAPGQAYEQYFGPGTRLTVT.